Listed below are T cell receptor beta chains from one sample, sequenced in a study of T cells in Graves' hyperthyroidism and ophthalmopathy. TCRdb re-analysed the multiplex PCR reads in MiXCR, keeping a single row per CDR3 protein. The profile shows 200,000 to 300,000 distinct CDR3 sequences, approximately 23% of them singletons. What was sequenced was blood. The receptors derive from a middle-aged woman with Graves' ophthalmopathy. CDR3s include the opening cysteine and the closing phenylalanine or tryptophan. Fields, in order: D gene, J gene, CDR3 length, V gene, clone size, CDR3 DNA, CDR3 protein. The D gene is left open where the match is weak. The listing skips clone size in some rows; elsewhere it reads once, few, many or a size class.

d_call: TRBD2
j_call: TRBJ2-5
cdr3_length: 14
v_call: TRBV7-2
clone_size: -
cdr3_nt: TGTGCCAGCAGCCACGGGACTAGGGTGGAGACCCAGTACTTC
cdr3_aa: CASSHGTRVETQYF

d_call: -
j_call: TRBJ2-5
cdr3_length: 14
v_call: TRBV28
clone_size: many
cdr3_nt: TGTGCCAGCAGCCCAAGACCAGGACCGGAGACCCAGTACTTC
cdr3_aa: CASSPRPGPETQYF

d_call: -
j_call: TRBJ1-1
cdr3_length: 13
v_call: TRBV5-1
clone_size: many
cdr3_nt: TGCGCCAGCAGCTTGGGGACAGCCAGTGAAGCTTTCTTT
cdr3_aa: CASSLGTASEAFF

d_call: TRBD1
j_call: TRBJ2-1
cdr3_length: 14
v_call: TRBV2
clone_size: -
cdr3_nt: TGTGCCAGCAGTGGCGGGACAGGGGACAATGAGCAGTTCTTC
cdr3_aa: CASSGGTGDNEQFF

d_call: TRBD1
j_call: TRBJ2-5
cdr3_length: 15
v_call: TRBV6-1
clone_size: few
cdr3_nt: TGTGCCAGCAGTGTGGGGACAGGGGGCTTAGAGACCCAGTACTTC
cdr3_aa: CASSVGTGGLETQYF

d_call: TRBD1
j_call: TRBJ1-2
cdr3_length: 12
v_call: TRBV30
clone_size: once
cdr3_nt: TGTGCCTGGAGTGCCACAGGGGTCGGCTACACCTTC
cdr3_aa: CAWSATGVGYTF

d_call: -
j_call: TRBJ1-5
cdr3_length: 15
v_call: TRBV6-2/TRBV6-3
clone_size: -
cdr3_nt: TGTGCCAGCAGTTATTTCGGCAATAGCAATCAGCCCCAGCATTTT
cdr3_aa: CASSYFGNSNQPQHF

d_call: TRBD1
j_call: TRBJ2-7
cdr3_length: 14
v_call: TRBV19
clone_size: many
cdr3_nt: TGTGCCAGTAGTACTCGGACAGGGGCTCGCGAGCAGTACTTC
cdr3_aa: CASSTRTGAREQYF

d_call: -
j_call: TRBJ1-5
cdr3_length: 12
v_call: TRBV24-1
clone_size: -
cdr3_nt: TGTGCCACCAGTGACAAGGGTCAGCCCCAGCATTTT
cdr3_aa: CATSDKGQPQHF

d_call: -
j_call: TRBJ2-7
cdr3_length: 13
v_call: TRBV7-8
clone_size: many
cdr3_nt: TGTGCCAGCAGCTTAATTGGGTCCTACGAGCAGTACTTC
cdr3_aa: CASSLIGSYEQYF

d_call: -
j_call: TRBJ1-5
cdr3_length: 15
v_call: TRBV9
clone_size: many
cdr3_nt: TGTGCCAGCAGCGTAGACGATTCGAGAGGCCAGCCCCAGCATTTT
cdr3_aa: CASSVDDSRGQPQHF

d_call: TRBD1
j_call: TRBJ2-5
cdr3_length: 18
v_call: TRBV24-1
clone_size: few
cdr3_nt: TGTGCCACCAGTGATTTGCCCTGGGACAGGGGTGGGCAAGAGACCCAGTACTTC
cdr3_aa: CATSDLPWDRGGQETQYF

d_call: -
j_call: TRBJ1-1
cdr3_length: 14
v_call: TRBV20-1
clone_size: many
cdr3_nt: TGCAGTGCCCCCCTGGGTTCGGTGGGCACTGAAGCTTTCTTT
cdr3_aa: CSAPLGSVGTEAFF

d_call: -
j_call: TRBJ2-5
cdr3_length: 16
v_call: TRBV11-2
clone_size: many
cdr3_nt: TGTGCCAGCAGCTTAGGGGTAGGGTCAATTCAAGAGACCCAGTACTTC
cdr3_aa: CASSLGVGSIQETQYF

d_call: -
j_call: TRBJ2-5
cdr3_length: 13
v_call: TRBV5-1
clone_size: many
cdr3_nt: TGCGCCAGCAGCGACGGACCGACGGGGACCCAGTACTTC
cdr3_aa: CASSDGPTGTQYF

d_call: -
j_call: TRBJ2-2
cdr3_length: 14
v_call: TRBV9
clone_size: -
cdr3_nt: TGTGCCAGCAGCGTAGGGGGCTTGGCCGGGGAGCTGTTTTTT
cdr3_aa: CASSVGGLAGELFF

d_call: -
j_call: TRBJ1-1
cdr3_length: 15
v_call: TRBV28
clone_size: many
cdr3_nt: TGTGCCAGCAGTCTAAGGGCAGCCAGGGGCACTGAAGCTTTCTTT
cdr3_aa: CASSLRAARGTEAFF

d_call: -
j_call: TRBJ1-1
cdr3_length: 15
v_call: TRBV11-2
clone_size: -
cdr3_nt: TGTGCCAGCAGCATAGACCCGGGGGCGAACACTGAAGCTTTCTTT
cdr3_aa: CASSIDPGANTEAFF

d_call: -
j_call: TRBJ1-3
cdr3_length: 13
v_call: TRBV6-5
clone_size: many
cdr3_nt: TGTGCCAGCAGTCTACCCTCTGGAAACACCATATATTTT
cdr3_aa: CASSLPSGNTIYF

d_call: -
j_call: TRBJ2-5
cdr3_length: 13
v_call: TRBV10-3
clone_size: many
cdr3_nt: TGTGCCATCAGCGGTCCGGGGGTGGAGACCCAGTACTTC
cdr3_aa: CAISGPGVETQYF

d_call: -
j_call: TRBJ2-1
cdr3_length: 12
v_call: TRBV11-2
clone_size: -
cdr3_nt: TGTGCCAGCAGCTTAGATCCCAATGAGCAGTTCTTC
cdr3_aa: CASSLDPNEQFF

d_call: TRBD2
j_call: TRBJ2-7
cdr3_length: 18
v_call: TRBV11-1
clone_size: many
cdr3_nt: TGTGCCAGCAGCTCACCTACTAGCGGAGCCCTCAGCCCTTACGAGCAGTACTTC
cdr3_aa: CASSSPTSGALSPYEQYF

d_call: -
j_call: TRBJ2-2
cdr3_length: 14
v_call: TRBV6-1
clone_size: many
cdr3_nt: TGTGCCAGCACGCCATTGGGGGAAACCGGGGAGCTGTTTTTT
cdr3_aa: CASTPLGETGELFF

d_call: TRBD2
j_call: TRBJ2-7
cdr3_length: 15
v_call: TRBV27
clone_size: many
cdr3_nt: TGTGCCAGCAGTTGGCGGACTAGCGGGAGGGACGAGCAGTACTTC
cdr3_aa: CASSWRTSGRDEQYF

d_call: TRBD2
j_call: TRBJ2-5
cdr3_length: 17
v_call: TRBV24-1
clone_size: many
cdr3_nt: TGTGCCACCAGTGCCCCGGGACTAGCGTTCTCTACAGAGACCCAGTACTTC
cdr3_aa: CATSAPGLAFSTETQYF

d_call: -
j_call: TRBJ1-5
cdr3_length: 17
v_call: TRBV11-2
clone_size: -
cdr3_nt: TGTGCCAGCGGTCCGTATCCCACAGAATATAGCAATCAGCCCCAGCATTTT
cdr3_aa: CASGPYPTEYSNQPQHF

d_call: -
j_call: TRBJ1-2
cdr3_length: 13
v_call: TRBV11-2
clone_size: many
cdr3_nt: TGTGCCAGCAGCTTAGCGGGGGAGATCGGCTACACCTTC
cdr3_aa: CASSLAGEIGYTF

d_call: TRBD2
j_call: TRBJ2-1
cdr3_length: 15
v_call: TRBV24-1
clone_size: many
cdr3_nt: TGTGCCACCAGTGATTGGGAGGGACTCTACAATGAGCAGTTCTTC
cdr3_aa: CATSDWEGLYNEQFF

d_call: -
j_call: TRBJ2-2
cdr3_length: 14
v_call: TRBV24-1
clone_size: many
cdr3_nt: TGTGCCACCAGTGAGCCGGACATCCACGAAGAGCTGTTTTTT
cdr3_aa: CATSEPDIHEELFF

d_call: TRBD1
j_call: TRBJ2-5
cdr3_length: 14
v_call: TRBV27
clone_size: many
cdr3_nt: TGTGCCAGCAGGACCCCGGGACAGGGAGGGACCCAGTACTTC
cdr3_aa: CASRTPGQGGTQYF

d_call: -
j_call: TRBJ1-1
cdr3_length: 13
v_call: TRBV20-1
clone_size: many
cdr3_nt: TGCAGTGCTAGATCGGGACTGAACACTGAAGCTTTCTTT
cdr3_aa: CSARSGLNTEAFF

d_call: TRBD1
j_call: TRBJ1-5
cdr3_length: 18
v_call: TRBV27
clone_size: -
cdr3_nt: TGTGCCAGCAGACGAGGGGACAGGGGAGGCCTTAGCAATCAGCCCCAGCATTTT
cdr3_aa: CASRRGDRGGLSNQPQHF

d_call: -
j_call: TRBJ1-6
cdr3_length: 12
v_call: TRBV6-2/TRBV6-3
clone_size: once
cdr3_nt: TGTGCCAGCAGTTACCGAGATTCACCCCTCCACTTT
cdr3_aa: CASSYRDSPLHF

d_call: TRBD1
j_call: TRBJ2-7
cdr3_length: 14
v_call: TRBV7-2
clone_size: many
cdr3_nt: TGTGCCAGCAGCCTGGGGGGACAGGGCTACGAGCAGTACTTC
cdr3_aa: CASSLGGQGYEQYF

d_call: -
j_call: TRBJ1-5
cdr3_length: 14
v_call: TRBV4-1
clone_size: many
cdr3_nt: TGCGCCAGCAGCCAAGGAACGGGGACTCAGCCCCAGCATTTT
cdr3_aa: CASSQGTGTQPQHF

d_call: TRBD1
j_call: TRBJ1-2
cdr3_length: 15
v_call: TRBV20-1
clone_size: few
cdr3_nt: TGCAGTGCTTCGGGACAGGGGGCGTTGAGGGGTGGCTACACCTTC
cdr3_aa: CSASGQGALRGGYTF

d_call: -
j_call: TRBJ1-5
cdr3_length: 16
v_call: TRBV6-9
clone_size: many
cdr3_nt: TGTGCCAGCAGTCAAACTCCCGGGACTGAGAATCAGCCCCAGCATTTT
cdr3_aa: CASSQTPGTENQPQHF

d_call: TRBD1
j_call: TRBJ2-7
cdr3_length: 15
v_call: TRBV28
clone_size: many
cdr3_nt: TGTGCCAGCACCCAATCCGGGACAGGGAGGGACGAGCAGTACTTC
cdr3_aa: CASTQSGTGRDEQYF

d_call: -
j_call: TRBJ1-2
cdr3_length: 11
v_call: TRBV30
clone_size: -
cdr3_nt: TGTGCCTGGAGTCAGGGACATGGCTACACCTTC
cdr3_aa: CAWSQGHGYTF

d_call: TRBD2
j_call: TRBJ2-7
cdr3_length: 14
v_call: TRBV7-9
clone_size: many
cdr3_nt: TGTGCCAGCAGCTTAGTAGCGGGATCCCTCGAGCAGTACTTC
cdr3_aa: CASSLVAGSLEQYF